The rows below give T cell receptor beta chains drawn from one sample of a study of blood T cell repertoires in COVID-19. Generated by immunoSEQ multiplex PCR, the TCRdb table keeps only in-frame clones and is missing some. Among over 110,000 clones listed, under 80% were seen once. The specimen sequenced was peripheral blood. Receptors originate from an elderly man with acute or convalescent COVID-19. The CDR3 runs from the conserved cysteine through the conserved F or W. Each record gives: D gene, clone size, CDR3 length, V gene, J gene, CDR3 DNA, CDR3 protein. The D gene is left open where the match is weak. Expanded clones are given a class, and other clones once, few, many or no size at all.

>TRBD1|once|15|TRBV18|TRBJ1-1
TGTGCCAGCTCACAGGGACAGAGATTGAACACTGAAGCTTTCTTT
CASSQGQRLNTEAFF
>-|-|16|TRBV19|TRBJ1-5
TGTGCCAGTAGTATAAGGTCCACGCGGGGCAATCAGCCCCAGCATTTT
CASSIRSTRGNQPQHF
>-|-|13|TRBV5-1|TRBJ1-1
TGCGCCAGCAGCTACGAGGGGAACACTGAAGCTTTCTTT
CASSYEGNTEAFF
>-|-|17|TRBV10-3|TRBJ2-1
TGTGCCATCAGTGAGCCGCGGCGGGGACCTCAAAACAATGAGCAGTTCTTC
CAISEPRRGPQNNEQFF
>TRBD2|few|14|TRBV14|TRBJ2-3
TGTGCCAGCAGCCGGGACTATGGCACAGATACGCAGTATTTT
CASSRDYGTDTQYF
>-|-|13|TRBV5-4|TRBJ2-5
TGTGCCAGCAGCTTCAGAAGGGGAGAGACCCAGTACTTC
CASSFRRGETQYF
>-|-|13|TRBV28|TRBJ2-3
TGTGCCAGCAGGGCCGGAGGTTCAGATACGCAGTATTTT
CASRAGGSDTQYF
>-|many|13|TRBV18|TRBJ1-2
TGTGCCAGCTCACCCGGTTCGGACTATGGCTACACCTTC
CASSPGSDYGYTF
>TRBD1|-|18|TRBV18|TRBJ1-2
TGTGCCAGCTCACCGTCCGGGACAGGGCCCGAGGGCATTTATGGCTACACCTTC
CASSPSGTGPEGIYGYTF
>TRBD2|-|15|TRBV14|TRBJ2-2
TGTGCCAGCAGCCAAGCACCGGGACTATCAGGGGAGCTGTTTTTT
CASSQAPGLSGELFF
>TRBD2|-|13|TRBV24-1|TRBJ2-7
TGTGCCACCAGTGACGGGGGGACCTACGAGCAGTACTTC
CATSDGGTYEQYF
>-|-|14|TRBV7-8|TRBJ2-1
TGTGCCAGCAGCTTAGAAGGGAGGCACAATGAGCAGTTCTTC
CASSLEGRHNEQFF
>TRBD2|-|15|TRBV5-1|TRBJ2-1
TGCGCCAGCAGCTTTAGCGGGGGGGTCTACAATGAGCAGTTCTTC
CASSFSGGVYNEQFF
>-|-|14|TRBV7-3|TRBJ1-1
TGTGCCAGCAGCTTACAGGGCTCGAACACTGAAGCTTTCTTT
CASSLQGSNTEAFF
>-|-|17|TRBV30|TRBJ1-6
TGTGCCTGGAGGAACGTCGGGACATCCCTAGCTTATTCACCCCTCCACTTT
CAWRNVGTSLAYSPLHF
>-|-|14|TRBV16|TRBJ1-5
TGTGCCAGCAGCCAAGGCCAGGGGAATCAGCCCCAGCATTTT
CASSQGQGNQPQHF
>TRBD1|-|11|TRBV6-5|TRBJ2-1
TGTGCCACTGACAGGGGTAATGAGCAGTTCTTC
CATDRGNEQFF
>-|-|13|TRBV7-2|TRBJ2-3
TGTGCCAGCAGCTTTGGGACACCAGATACGCAGTATTTT
CASSFGTPDTQYF
>-|-|15|TRBV27|TRBJ1-2
TGTGCCAGCAGATCTGGGACAAATTCTAACTATGGCTACACCTTC
CASRSGTNSNYGYTF
>-|-|15|TRBV6-1|TRBJ2-3
TGTGCCAGCAGTGAAAATGGGGCTAGCACAGATACGCAGTATTTT
CASSENGASTDTQYF
>-|-|15|TRBV7-2|TRBJ1-4
TGTGCCAGCAGCTTAGACCCCGGGGAGGGGGAAAAACTGTTTTTT
CASSLDPGEGEKLFF
>TRBD1|-|15|TRBV28|TRBJ2-1
TGTGCCAGCAGTTTTGGGGACAGGGGCTACAATGAGCAGTTCTTC
CASSFGDRGYNEQFF
>-|-|14|TRBV5-6|TRBJ1-4
TGTGCCAGCAGCTTGTCAGGGTATTTTGAAAAACTGTTTTTT
CASSLSGYFEKLFF
>TRBD1|-|15|TRBV11-2|TRBJ2-7
TGTGCCAGCAGCTTAGGTAGGGGGCCCTCCTACGAGCAGTACTTC
CASSLGRGPSYEQYF
>-|-|12|TRBV9|TRBJ2-3
TGTGCCAGCAGCTTCTCGGCAGATACGCAGTATTTT
CASSFSADTQYF